This T cell receptor (beta chain) derives from a study of post-analysis software for immune sequencing data. As for the study in general: Courses of disease covered relapsing-remitting, secondary progressive and progressive-relapsing multiple sclerosis. General study findings and limits: Patients used several TRBV segments, including TRBV5-6, TRBV5-1 and TRBV20-1, more often than controls. Pronounced co-clustering by F measure was evident among identically batched samples.

For this clonotype: As yet, its antigen is unknown.

Each TCR beta cDNA library carried unique molecular identifiers. It was from roughly 1.1 to 9.2 million T cells that roughly 0.5 million cDNA molecules came. MiXCR was run by TCRdb on the PCR reads, yielding one entry per CDR3 protein. In the table there are some 260,000 distinct CDR3 sequences, 35% to 40% of which are singletons. Per the germline V gene, CDR1 is LGHDT and CDR2 is YNNKEL (reference sequence). Between the trimmed V and J ends, which lost 0 bases and 4 bases, there was a span of 12 bases. The CDR3 is 15 residues long. The sample was blood. The chain recombines TRBV3-1 with TRBJ1-2; D possibly corresponds to TRBD1 (5 bases). This receptor was taken from a girl aged 5 to 17 with multiple sclerosis. The CDR3 protein is CASSQDSTAPYGYTF. Written as DNA, the CDR3 is TGTGCCAGCAGCCAAGATTCGACAGCCCCCTATGGCTACACCTTC.